One and the same sample provided the 29 T cell receptor beta chains below, sequenced in a study of cytomegalovirus exposure and HLA in healthy donors. Both 60 Vbeta primers and 13 Jbeta primers went into the PCR. The data were produced by immunoSEQ multiplex PCR, yet TCRdb's version contains in-frame clones alone and is incomplete. The profile covers about 150,000 clones, with 60% to 80% appearing a single time and roughly 2% taken by the ten largest. The specimen was PBMCs. These receptors were obtained from a man aged 25-45 years in good health and CMV-seronegative.

In its sample, this clone is medium-sized. The DNA of the CDR3 is TGTGCCAGCAGCTCCATACCCCCCGCAGATGCCGCGAACACCGGGGAGCTGTTTTTT. It yields the protein CASSSIPPADAANTGELFF. The rearrangement joins TRBV5-4 to TRBJ2-2; no firm D call. Germline-derived CDR1 and CDR2 are SGHNT and YYREEE (reference sequence). This CDR3 contains 19 residues. V was trimmed by 3 bases and J by 0 bases, leaving 21 bases between them.

This clone was recorded only once. The gene calls are TRBV21-1 and TRBJ2-7; TRBD2 is the table's D call, not checked against the DNA. TRBV21-1 is a pseudogene locus. This CDR3 contains 16 residues. The CDR3 protein is CASSKAEGRIVYEQYF. DNA for the CDR3: TGTGCCAGCAGCAAAGCGGAGGGAAGGATTGTCTACGAGCAGTACTTC.

The CDR3: CASSVVPGAGGGNEQFF. The CDR3 bases are TGTGCCAGCAGCGTAGTACCCGGCGCGGGAGGGGGAAATGAGCAGTTCTTC. The rearrangement links TRBV9 to TRBJ2-1, with 9 nucleotides matching TRBD2. The V and J ends lost 0 bases and 7 bases, in that order; junction bases with no gene match: 11. Germline-derived CDR1 and CDR2 are SGDLS and YYNGEE. CDR3 length equals 17 residues.

This clone has only one observation. This chain connects TRBV27 to TRBJ2-7, with TRBD2 matching over 7 bases. The CDR3 covers 15 residues. CDR1 and CDR2 from the germline V gene are MNHEY and SMNVEV (reference sequence). The V and J ends lost 8 bases and 4 bases, in that order; junction bases with no gene match: 14. This chain's CDR3 is CASGSLGGSIYEQYF. In nucleotides, the CDR3 is TGTGCCAGCGGGTCCCTCGGCGGGAGCATATACGAGCAGTACTTC.

The count of this clone is one. The rearrangement uses TRBV19 and TRBJ2-1, with TRBD2 matching over 7 bases. The junction had 12 bases not matched to a gene; V was cut back by 4 bases and J by 3 bases. Germline lookup yields CDR1 LNHDA and CDR2 SQIVND (reference sequence). The CDR3 spans 17 residues. The CDR3 loop reads CASSNRTRLLGYNEQFF. CDR3 DNA sequence: TGTGCCAGTAGTAATCGGACTAGATTGTTGGGCTACAATGAGCAGTTCTTC.

There are a few counts of this clone. V is TRBV9 and J is TRBJ2-2, with 8 nucleotides matching TRBD1. Germline CDR1 reads SGDLS; CDR2 reads YYNGEE. The CDR3 is 14 residues long. Trimming cost V 4 bases and J 8 bases; bases outside gene matches: 7. Here the CDR3 reads CASSSRTGIGELFF. The CDR3 region has the DNA TGTGCCAGCAGCTCCAGGACAGGGATAGGGGAGCTGTTTTTT.

This clone was detected only once. The genes are TRBV18 and TRBJ1-2; D is uncertain. This CDR3 is 13 amino acids long. Germline V gives CDR1 KGHSH, CDR2 LQKENI. Trimming stripped 2 bases from V and 4 bases from J, with 8 bases between. CDR3 in amino acids: CASSPGLSYGYTF. CDR3 coding DNA: TGTGCCAGCTCACCAGGGCTAAGCTATGGCTACACCTTC.

The J gene is TRBJ1-4, the V gene TRBV28; D uncertain. The V and J ends lost 4 bases and 7 bases respectively, with 10 bases between them. The CDR3 spans 13 residues. The V gene's germline CDR1 is MDHEN and CDR2 SYDVKM. The CDR3 nucleotides are TGTGCCAGCAGTTCAACAGATCCTGAAAAACTGTTTTTT. Translated, it gives CASSSTDPEKLFF.

The V and J genes are TRBV10-3 and TRBJ2-7; TRBD2 matches at 10 bases. V lost 5 bases to trimming and J lost 2 bases; unmatched junction nucleotides: 3. Germline assignment: CDR1 ENHRY and CDR2 SYGVKD. This CDR3 has 14 residues. The CDR3: CAISTSGTPYEQYF. Here the CDR3 DNA reads TGTGCCATCAGTACTAGCGGGACGCCCTACGAGCAGTACTTC.

This chain uses TRBV19 with TRBJ1-4; no definite D call. Trimming removed 5 bases from V and 8 bases from J, with 12 bases in between. The CDR3 extends over 13 amino acids. Germline values: CDR1 LNHDA, CDR2 SQIVND (reference sequence). CDR3 loop: CASSAMEGEKLFF. CDR3 nucleotide sequence: TGTGCCAGTAGTGCGATGGAGGGAGAAAAACTGTTTTTT.

The chain is built from TRBV7-9 and TRBJ1-1, with 8 positions matching TRBD1. Germline V lookup: CDR1 SEHNR, CDR2 FQNEAQ (reference sequence). This CDR3 comprises 14 residues. V gave up 4 bases and J gave up 0 bases; unmatched junction bases: 1. CDR3 region: CASSWTGMNTEAFF. As DNA, the CDR3 is TGTGCCAGCAGCTGGACAGGGATGAACACTGAAGCTTTCTTT.

This clone was observed a single time. The chain couples TRBV12-5 to TRBJ1-2; D remains unclear. The V end lost 1 base, the J end lost 6 bases, and 12 bases lay between the germline ends. Germline V gene sequence: CDR1 LGHNT, CDR2 FRNRAP. This CDR3 is 14 amino acids long. CDR3 bases: TGTGCTAGTGGTTTGGGGCTGACTGTAGATGGCTACACCTTC. Protein product: CASGLGLTVDGYTF.

The chain combines TRBV2 with TRBJ2-3; D unclear. Between the trimmed V and J ends, which lost 5 bases and 4 bases, there was a span of 10 bases. Germline assignment: CDR1 SNHLY and CDR2 FYNNEI. CDR3 length: 13 residues. The CDR3 is CASSFSNADTQYF. DNA for the CDR3: TGTGCCAGCAGTTTTTCTAATGCAGATACGCAGTATTTT.

This clone was recorded only once. The rearrangement links TRBV5-4 to TRBJ2-7; 11 nucleotides line up with TRBD2. The CDR3 loop spans 15 amino acids. Germline V lookup: CDR1 SGHNT, CDR2 YYREEE (reference sequence). V dropped 3 bases and J dropped 4; count of bases not matched to a gene: 6. CDR3 sequence (DNA): TGTGCCAGCAGCTCGGGACTAGCGGAGGTTTACGAGCAGTACTTC. It codes for CASSSGLAEVYEQYF.

The chain recombines TRBV30 with TRBJ2-3; 7 bases are a match to TRBD2. This CDR3 contains 12 residues. CDR1 and CDR2 from the germline V gene are GTSNPN and SVGIG (reference sequence). J was trimmed by 6 bases and V by 0 bases; bases with no gene match: 0. DNA of the CDR3: TGTGCCTGGAGTGTACTAGCGGATACGCAGTATTTT. Amino acids: CAWSVLADTQYF.

V gene TRBV29-1 combines with J gene TRBJ2-5, with D possibly being TRBD1 (5 bases). This CDR3 is 13 amino acids long. CDR1 is SQVTM and CDR2 is ANQGSEA in the germline V gene. V lost 6 bases and J lost 2, with 13 bases in between. CDR3 sequence: CSVDDSRQETQYF. For the CDR3, the DNA is TGCAGCGTAGACGACAGCAGGCAAGAGACCCAGTACTTC.

The rearrangement links TRBV6-5 to TRBJ1-2; tentatively, D is TRBD1 (6 bases). CDR1 and CDR2 from the germline V gene are MNHEY and SVGAGI. This CDR3 comprises 16 residues. V lost 0 bases and J lost 0, with 11 bases in between. The CDR3 nucleotides are TGTGCCAGCAGTTACTCGCCGGGACAAGCTAACTATGGCTACACCTTC. It codes for CASSYSPGQANYGYTF.

A remark on this clone: Other nucleotide sequences from this sample produce the same CDR3. The genes are TRBV7-8 and TRBJ1-2, with D perhaps TRBD1 (6 bases). There are 14 residues in the CDR3. V lost 1 base to trimming and J lost 6 bases, with 12 bases between them. CDR1 is SGHVS, CDR2 FQNEAQ, per germline. The CDR3: CASSLVGGLNGYTF. The DNA of the CDR3 is TGTGCCAGCAGCTTAGTTGGGGGCTTGAATGGCTACACCTTC.

The genes are TRBV6-1 and TRBJ2-2, with D possibly being TRBD1 (5 bases). The CDR3 has 17 residues. Per the germline V gene, CDR1 is MNHNS and CDR2 is SASEGT. Trimming cost V 2 bases and J 4 bases, with 17 bases left between them. CDR3 amino acids: CASSERRQGQGTGELFF. The DNA for the CDR3 is TGTGCCAGCAGTGAAAGAAGGCAGGGTCAGGGCACCGGGGAGCTGTTTTTT.

This rearrangement joins TRBV5-4 to TRBJ1-6; 9 nucleotides align to TRBD1. The trim removed 0 bases at V and 8 bases at J, leaving 6 bases unmatched. Germline values: CDR1 SGHNT, CDR2 YYREEE (reference sequence). This CDR3 comprises 16 residues. Here the CDR3 DNA reads TGTGCCAGCAGCTTGGGTCCGGGACAGGGCTATTCACCCCTCCACTTT. Encoded protein: CASSLGPGQGYSPLHF.

The rearrangement joins TRBV11-2 to TRBJ2-5; possible D gene TRBD2, 6 bases. CDR1 SGHAT and CDR2 FQNNGV come from the germline V gene. The germline V and J ends were trimmed by 0 bases and 6 bases, with 14 bases remaining between them. The CDR3 covers 15 residues. The CDR3 DNA reads as TGTGCCAGCAGCTTAGATTCGGGGGTCGAGAAGACCCAGTACTTC. Encoded protein: CASSLDSGVEKTQYF.

This CDR3 reads CASSPGQGDLEKLFF. The CDR3 DNA sequence: TGCGCCAGCAGCCCGGGACAGGGGGATTTAGAAAAACTGTTTTTT. The genes are TRBV5-1 and TRBJ1-4, with TRBD1 matching 11 bases. CDR1 SGHRS and CDR2 YFSETQ come from the germline V gene. The V segment lost 4 bases and the J segment 8 bases; nucleotides outside the gene matches: 7. The CDR3 contains 15 residues.

This clone came up a few times. This chain connects TRBV7-2 to TRBJ2-2; 8 positions match TRBD1. The V and J ends lost 5 bases and 4 bases, in that order; junction bases with no gene match: 12. Germline CDR1 SGHTA, CDR2 FQGNSA. CDR3 length equals 17 residues. The CDR3 spells CASSRRQGRRGTGELFF. The CDR3 DNA reads TGTGCCAGCAGCCGAAGACAGGGGCGACGGGGCACCGGGGAGCTGTTTTTT.

V gene TRBV25-1 combines with J gene TRBJ1-3; 10 bases are a match to TRBD1. Germline V gene lookup returns CDR1 MGHDK and CDR2 SYGVNS. The V gene end was trimmed by 4 bases and the J gene end by 2 bases; junction bases not matched to a gene: 2. CDR3 length: 15 amino acids. The CDR3, as DNA: TGTGCCAGCAGTGTGACAGGGGGCCCTGGAAACACCATATATTTT. It is translated as CASSVTGGPGNTIYF.

This chain joins TRBV30 and TRBJ2-5; weak D call: TRBD2 (6 bases). The germline gives CDR1 GTSNPN, CDR2 SVGIG (reference sequence). The V end lost 2 bases, the J end lost 5 bases, and 9 bases lay between the germline ends. The CDR3 is 12 residues long. The CDR3 here is CAWSSGGETQYF. The CDR3, as DNA: TGTGCCTGGAGTTCCGGAGGGGAGACCCAGTACTTC.

The V and J genes are TRBV2 and TRBJ1-2, with 7 nucleotides matching TRBD1. Germline CDR1 SNHLY, CDR2 FYNNEI. The V segment lost 7 bases and the J segment 7 bases; nucleotides outside the gene matches: 3. This CDR3 has 11 amino acids. CDR3 loop: CASIRDSGYTF. Here the CDR3 DNA reads TGTGCCAGCATCCGGGACAGTGGCTACACCTTC.

In its sample, this clone was seen once. The genes are TRBV19 and TRBJ2-2, with 12 bases lining up with TRBD1. Germline assignment: CDR1 LNHDA and CDR2 SQIVND (reference sequence). With V trimmed by 9 bases and J by 7 bases, 9 bases remained unmatched. This CDR3 spans 15 amino acids. The CDR3 sequence: CASGGTGGANGELFF. For the CDR3, the DNA is TGTGCCAGCGGGGGGACAGGGGGCGCAAACGGGGAGCTGTTTTTT.

This chain connects TRBV7-3 to TRBJ1-1; tentatively, D is TRBD1 (5 bases). V gave up 0 bases and J gave up 3 bases, with 11 bases separating them. The CDR3 is 15 amino acids. Germline assignment: CDR1 SGHTA and CDR2 FQGTGA. The CDR3 region has the DNA TGTGCCAGCAGCTTAACAGGAGGGGTGGACACTGAAGCTTTCTTT. It specifies CASSLTGGVDTEAFF.

The chain carries TRBV5-1 and TRBJ1-5; D call uncertain. Trimming removed 0 bases at V and 1 base at J, with 11 bases between. The CDR3 covers 16 residues. CDR1 and CDR2 from the germline V gene are SGHRS and YFSETQ. CDR3 bases: TGCGCCAGCAGCTTGGTCGACTTATGGAGCAATCAGCCCCAGCATTTT. It is translated as CASSLVDLWSNQPQHF.